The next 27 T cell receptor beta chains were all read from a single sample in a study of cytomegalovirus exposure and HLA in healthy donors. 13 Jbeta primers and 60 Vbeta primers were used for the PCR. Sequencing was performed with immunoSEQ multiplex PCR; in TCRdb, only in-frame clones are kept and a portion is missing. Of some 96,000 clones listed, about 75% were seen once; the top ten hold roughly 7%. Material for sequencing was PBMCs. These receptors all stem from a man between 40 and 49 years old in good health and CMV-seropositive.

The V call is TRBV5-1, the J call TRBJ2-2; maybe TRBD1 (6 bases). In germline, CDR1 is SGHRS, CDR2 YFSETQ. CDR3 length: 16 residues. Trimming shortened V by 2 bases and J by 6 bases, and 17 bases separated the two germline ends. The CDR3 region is CASSFKQGYSPGELFF. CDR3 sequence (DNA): TGCGCCAGCAGCTTTAAACAGGGATATTCCCCCGGGGAGCTGTTTTTT.

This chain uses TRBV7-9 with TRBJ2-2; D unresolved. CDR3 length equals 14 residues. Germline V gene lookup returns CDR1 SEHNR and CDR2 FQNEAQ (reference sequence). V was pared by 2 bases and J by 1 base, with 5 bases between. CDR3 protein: CASSLRQNTGELFF. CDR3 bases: TGTGCCAGCAGCTTACGACAGAACACCGGGGAGCTGTTTTTT.

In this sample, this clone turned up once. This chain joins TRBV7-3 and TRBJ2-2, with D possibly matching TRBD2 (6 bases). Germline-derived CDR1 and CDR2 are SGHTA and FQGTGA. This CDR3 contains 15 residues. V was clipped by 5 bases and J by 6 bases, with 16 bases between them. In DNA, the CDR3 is TGTGCCAGCAGCCCCCGACCCCTAGCGCCCGGGGAGCTGTTTTTT. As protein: CASSPRPLAPGELFF.

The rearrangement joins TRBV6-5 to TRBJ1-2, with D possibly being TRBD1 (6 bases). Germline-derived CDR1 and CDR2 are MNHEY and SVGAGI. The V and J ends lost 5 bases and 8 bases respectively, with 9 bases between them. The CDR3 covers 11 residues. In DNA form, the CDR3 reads TGTGCCAGCAGTCCAGGGGCCGGCTACACCTTC. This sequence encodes CASSPGAGYTF.

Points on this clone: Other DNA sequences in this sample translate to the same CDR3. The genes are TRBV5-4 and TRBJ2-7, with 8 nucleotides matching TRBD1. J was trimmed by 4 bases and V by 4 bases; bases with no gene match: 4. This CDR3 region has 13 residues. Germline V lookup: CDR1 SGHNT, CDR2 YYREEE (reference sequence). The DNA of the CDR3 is TGTGCCAGCAGCCCCAGGGGGCCATACGAGCAGTACTTC. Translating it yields CASSPRGPYEQYF. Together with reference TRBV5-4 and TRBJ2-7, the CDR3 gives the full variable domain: ETGVTQSPTHLIKTRGQQVTLRCSSQSGHNTVSWYQQALGQGPQFIFQYYREEENGRGNFPPRFSGLQFPNYSSELNVNALELDDSALYLCASSPRGPYEQYFGPGTRLTVT.

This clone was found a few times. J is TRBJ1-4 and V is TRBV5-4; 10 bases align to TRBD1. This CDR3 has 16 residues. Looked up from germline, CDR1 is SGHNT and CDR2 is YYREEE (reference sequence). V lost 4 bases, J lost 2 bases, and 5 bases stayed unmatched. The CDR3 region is CASSKGQGTTNEKLFF. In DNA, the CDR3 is TGTGCCAGCAGCAAGGGACAGGGGACGACTAATGAAAAACTGTTTTTT.

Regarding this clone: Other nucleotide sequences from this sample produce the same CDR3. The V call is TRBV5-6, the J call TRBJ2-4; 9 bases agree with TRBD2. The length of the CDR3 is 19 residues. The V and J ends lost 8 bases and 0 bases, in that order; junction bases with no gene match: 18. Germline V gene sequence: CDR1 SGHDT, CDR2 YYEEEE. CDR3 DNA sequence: TGTGCCAGTGAACCGAGTTTAGCGGGGGACCACCTAGCCAAAAACATTCAGTACTTC. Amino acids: CASEPSLAGDHLAKNIQYF.

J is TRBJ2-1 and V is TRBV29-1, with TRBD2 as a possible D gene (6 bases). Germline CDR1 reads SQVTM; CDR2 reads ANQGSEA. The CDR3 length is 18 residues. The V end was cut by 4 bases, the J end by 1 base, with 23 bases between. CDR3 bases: TGCAGCGTTGGCGGACATCAGGCAGCCGGGAGTTCCTACAATGAGCAGTTCTTC. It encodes CSVGGHQAAGSSYNEQFF.

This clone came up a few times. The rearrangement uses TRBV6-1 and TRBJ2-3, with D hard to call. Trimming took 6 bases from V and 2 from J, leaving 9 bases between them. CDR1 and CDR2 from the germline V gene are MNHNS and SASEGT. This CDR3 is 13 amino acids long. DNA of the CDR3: TGTGCCAGCAGAGTACAGAACACAGATACGCAGTATTTT. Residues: CASRVQNTDTQYF.

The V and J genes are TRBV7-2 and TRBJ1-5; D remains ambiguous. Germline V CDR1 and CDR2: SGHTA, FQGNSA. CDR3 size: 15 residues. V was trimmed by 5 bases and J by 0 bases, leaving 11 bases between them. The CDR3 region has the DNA TGTGCCAGCAGCCAACAGCTGTATAGCAATCAGCCCCAGCATTTT. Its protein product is CASSQQLYSNQPQHF.

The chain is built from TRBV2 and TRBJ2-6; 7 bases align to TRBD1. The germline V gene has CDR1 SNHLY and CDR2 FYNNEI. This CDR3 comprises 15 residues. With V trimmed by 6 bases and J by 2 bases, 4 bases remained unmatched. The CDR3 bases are TGTGCCAGCAGCCTTACAGGGGCTGGGGCCAACGTCCTGACTTTC. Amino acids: CASSLTGAGANVLTF.

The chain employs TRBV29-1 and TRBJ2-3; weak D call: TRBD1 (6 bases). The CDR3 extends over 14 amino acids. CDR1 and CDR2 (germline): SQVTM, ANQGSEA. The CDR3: CRATGVDSTDTQYF. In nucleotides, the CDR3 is TGCAGGGCGACAGGCGTAGATAGCACAGATACGCAGTATTTT.

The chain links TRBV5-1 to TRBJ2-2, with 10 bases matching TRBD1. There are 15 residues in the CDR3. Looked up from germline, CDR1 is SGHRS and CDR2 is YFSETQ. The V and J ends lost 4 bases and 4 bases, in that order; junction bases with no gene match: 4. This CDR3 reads CASSTGTGVTGELFF. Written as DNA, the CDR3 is TGCGCCAGCAGCACCGGGACAGGGGTCACCGGGGAGCTGTTTTTT.

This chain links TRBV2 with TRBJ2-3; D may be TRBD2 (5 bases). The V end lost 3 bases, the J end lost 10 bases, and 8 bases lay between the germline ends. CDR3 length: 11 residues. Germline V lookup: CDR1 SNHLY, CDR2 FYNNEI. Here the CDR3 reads CASSELRAQYF. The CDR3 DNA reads TGTGCCAGCAGTGAGCTGAGGGCGCAGTATTTT.

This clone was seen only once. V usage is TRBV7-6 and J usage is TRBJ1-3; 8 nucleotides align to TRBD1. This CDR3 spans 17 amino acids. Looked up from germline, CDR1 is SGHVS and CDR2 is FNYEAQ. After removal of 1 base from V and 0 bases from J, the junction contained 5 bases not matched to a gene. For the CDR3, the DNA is TGTGCCAGCAGCTTAGGTGGGACAGGCGTCTCTGGAAACACCATATATTTT. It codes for CASSLGGTGVSGNTIYF.

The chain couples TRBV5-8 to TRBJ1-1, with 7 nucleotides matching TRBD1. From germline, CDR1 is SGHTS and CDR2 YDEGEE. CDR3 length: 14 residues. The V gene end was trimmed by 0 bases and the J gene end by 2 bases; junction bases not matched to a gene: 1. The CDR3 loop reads CASSLDRGNTEAFF. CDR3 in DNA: TGTGCCAGCAGCTTGGACAGGGGAAACACTGAAGCTTTCTTT.

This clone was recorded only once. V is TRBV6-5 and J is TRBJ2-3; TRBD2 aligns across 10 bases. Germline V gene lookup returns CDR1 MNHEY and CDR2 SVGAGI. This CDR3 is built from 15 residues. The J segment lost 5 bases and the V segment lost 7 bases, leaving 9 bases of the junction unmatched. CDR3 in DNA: TGTGCCAGCAATCGAGTAGCGGGGGGCCTAGATACGCAGTATTTT. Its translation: CASNRVAGGLDTQYF.

CDR3 sequence reads: CASSPGSGNTIYF. Here the CDR3 DNA reads TGCGCCAGCAGTCCAGGGTCTGGAAACACCATATATTTT. This sequence joins TRBV5-1 and TRBJ1-3; TRBD1 might be the D (5 bases). Trimming took off 5 bases at V and 1 base at J, with 7 bases between the two ends. The germline gives CDR1 SGHRS, CDR2 YFSETQ. The CDR3 extends over 13 amino acids.

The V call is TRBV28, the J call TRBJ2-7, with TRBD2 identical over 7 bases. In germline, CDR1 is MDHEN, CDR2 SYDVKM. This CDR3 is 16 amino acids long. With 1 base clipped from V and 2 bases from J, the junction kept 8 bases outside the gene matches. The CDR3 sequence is CASSLSTSATTYEQYF. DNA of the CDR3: TGTGCCAGCAGTTTATCCACTAGCGCCACTACCTACGAGCAGTACTTC.

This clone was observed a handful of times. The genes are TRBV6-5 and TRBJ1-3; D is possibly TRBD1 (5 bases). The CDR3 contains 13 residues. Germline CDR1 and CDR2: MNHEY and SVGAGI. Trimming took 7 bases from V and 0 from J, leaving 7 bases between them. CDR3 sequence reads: CASIRDSGNTIYF. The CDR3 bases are TGTGCCAGCATCAGGGACTCTGGAAACACCATATATTTT.

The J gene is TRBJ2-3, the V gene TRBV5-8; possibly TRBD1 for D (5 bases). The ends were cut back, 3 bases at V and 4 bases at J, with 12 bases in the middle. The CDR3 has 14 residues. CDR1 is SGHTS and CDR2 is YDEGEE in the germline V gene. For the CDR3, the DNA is TGTGCCAGCAGCTACAAAGGGGATGCAGATACGCAGTATTTT. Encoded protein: CASSYKGDADTQYF.

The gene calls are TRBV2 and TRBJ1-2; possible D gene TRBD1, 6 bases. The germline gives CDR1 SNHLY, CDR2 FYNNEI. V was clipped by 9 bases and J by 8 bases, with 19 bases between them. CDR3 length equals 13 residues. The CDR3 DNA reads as TGTGCCAGTATAGGACAGTCAACGCGAGGCTACACCTTC. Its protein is CASIGQSTRGYTF.

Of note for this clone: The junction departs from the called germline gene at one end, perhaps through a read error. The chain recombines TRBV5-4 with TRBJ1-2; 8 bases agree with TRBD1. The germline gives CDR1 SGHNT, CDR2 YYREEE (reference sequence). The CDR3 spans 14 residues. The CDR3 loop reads CASSRQGSNYGYTF. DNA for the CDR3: TGTGCCAGCAGCCGACAGGGGTCTAATTATGGCTACACCTTC.

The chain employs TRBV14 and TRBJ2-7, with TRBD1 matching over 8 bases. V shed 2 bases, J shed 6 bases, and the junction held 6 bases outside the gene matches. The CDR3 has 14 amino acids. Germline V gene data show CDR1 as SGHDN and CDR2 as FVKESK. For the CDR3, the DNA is TGTGCCAGCAGCCAACCCGGGACAGGAACCGAGCAGTACTTC. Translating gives CASSQPGTGTEQYF.

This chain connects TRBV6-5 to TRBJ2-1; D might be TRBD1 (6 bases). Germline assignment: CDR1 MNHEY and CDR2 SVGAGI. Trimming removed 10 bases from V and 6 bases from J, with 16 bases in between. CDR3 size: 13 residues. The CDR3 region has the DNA TGTGCCACCACAGGGTATATTGGCAATGAGCAGTTCTTC. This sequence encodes CATTGYIGNEQFF.

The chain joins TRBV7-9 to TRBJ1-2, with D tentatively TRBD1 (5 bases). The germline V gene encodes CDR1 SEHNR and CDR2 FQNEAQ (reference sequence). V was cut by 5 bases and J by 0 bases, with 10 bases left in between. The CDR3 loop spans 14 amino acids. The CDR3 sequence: CASSRDRTNYGYTF. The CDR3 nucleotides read TGTGCCAGCAGCCGAGACAGAACTAACTATGGCTACACCTTC.

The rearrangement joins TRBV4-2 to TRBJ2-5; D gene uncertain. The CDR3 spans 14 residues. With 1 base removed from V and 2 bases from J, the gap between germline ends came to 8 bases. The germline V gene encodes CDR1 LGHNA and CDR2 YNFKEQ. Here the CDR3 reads CASSQVKQQETQYF. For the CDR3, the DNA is TGTGCCAGCAGCCAAGTAAAACAGCAAGAGACCCAGTACTTC.